The present TCR beta chain was sequenced within a study of blood T cell repertoires in COVID-19. Overall study context: Whether acute or convalescent, the COVID-19 samples came from the United States, Italy and Spain. PBMCs, B-cell-depleted T cells, or T cells provided the cDNA or gDNA that made up the material.

Trimming pared 4 bases from V and 4 bases from J, leaving 13 bases between. The CDR3 has 14 residues. Per the germline V gene, CDR1 is KGHDR and CDR2 is SFDVKD. Source study methods: Amplification of reference gene primers was used by the study to estimate nucleated cell counts. The assay was immunoSEQ multiplex PCR, and TCRdb's table has in-frame clones only and misses some. V and J calls plus clone size are reproduced from that table; the DNA served to infer D and trimming. The table includes 65,000 to 80,000 clones, almost 85% detected once. This TCR was sampled from a man over 45 with acute or convalescent COVID-19. Sequenced sample: peripheral blood. The chain combines TRBV24-1 with TRBJ2-7; tentatively, D is TRBD1 (5 bases). The DNA for the CDR3 is TGTGCCACCAGTGAAGCTACAGGACCTTACGAGCAGTACTTC. Translated: CATSEATGPYEQYF.